A single sample gave rise to the 6 T cell receptor beta chains below, sequenced in a study of blood T cell repertoires in COVID-19. Sequenced by immunoSEQ multiplex PCR; TCRdb stores in-frame clones only, minus some. The table shows under 200,000 clones, with 77% occurring only once. Input material: peripheral blood. The receptors originated from a man between 65 and 85 years old with acute or convalescent COVID-19.

The J gene is TRBJ1-1, the V gene TRBV5-1, with TRBD1 identical over 8 bases. Trimming at V came to 3 bases and at J to 1 base, leaving 5 bases not matched to a gene. The germline gives CDR1 SGHRS, CDR2 YFSETQ. This CDR3 is 15 amino acids long. The CDR3 loop is CASSSYRGENTEAFF. The CDR3 coding sequence is TGCGCCAGCAGCTCTTACAGGGGGGAGAACACTGAAGCTTTCTTT.

The chain employs TRBV6-5 and TRBJ2-2, with D tentatively TRBD1 (6 bases). The germline V gene encodes CDR1 MNHEY and CDR2 SVGAGI. CDR3 size: 14 residues. V shed 8 bases and J shed 7 bases, with 17 bases lying between them. Here the CDR3 reads CASSRDTKNGELFF. As DNA, the CDR3 is TGTGCCAGCTCCCGGGACACGAAAAACGGGGAGCTGTTTTTT.

V is TRBV6-5 and J is TRBJ1-2; 9 bases align to TRBD1. CDR1 MNHEY and CDR2 SVGAGI come from the germline V gene. The V gene end was trimmed by 7 bases and the J gene end by 2 bases; junction bases not matched to a gene: 5. The length of the CDR3 is 14 residues. The CDR3 nucleotides are TGTGCCAGCATTGGACAGGGGCCAAACTATGGCTACACCTTC. Its protein is CASIGQGPNYGYTF.

Details on this clone: Other DNA sequences in the same sample also yield this CDR3. The chain is built from TRBV2 and TRBJ2-5; 7 bases match TRBD2. V lost 4 bases and J lost 0; bases outside the gene matches: 5. Germline CDR1 is SNHLY and CDR2 is FYNNEI. There are 15 residues in the CDR3. CDR3 sequence (DNA): TGTGCCAGCAGTGTAGGTCTAGCGGACCAAGAGACCCAGTACTTC. This translates into CASSVGLADQETQYF.

This clone showed up just once. The chain has TRBV11-2 and TRBJ2-7; TRBD2 matches at 15 bases. With 6 bases clipped from V and 6 bases from J, the junction kept 6 bases outside the gene matches. The CDR3 runs 15 residues. Germline V gene data show CDR1 as SGHAT and CDR2 as FQNNGV. CDR3 DNA sequence: TGTGCCAGCAGTAAGGGACTAGCGGGGGGTCTCGAGCAGTACTTC. Encoded protein: CASSKGLAGGLEQYF.

With respect to this clone: Its ends do not fully match the called genes, so a read error is possible. V gene TRBV29-1 combines with J gene TRBJ1-2; 8 nucleotides agree with TRBD1. CDR1 SQVTM and CDR2 ANQGSEA come from the germline V gene. CDR3 size: 12 residues. CDR3: CSVEGQGGGYTF. In nucleotides, the CDR3 is TGCAGCGTCGAAGGACAGGGAGGTGGCTACACCTTC.